This TCR beta chain was documented in a study of spatial heterogeneity in lung cancer. Looking at the study overall: Strongly correlated with TCR transcript counts in tumor regions was a T cell module score, which was a transcriptional module score calculated from matched bulk RNA-seq.

TCRdb reprocessed the 5' RACE reads via MiXCR and lists one record per CDR3 protein. Here the sample spans some 16,000 distinct CDR3 sequences, about 6.5% being singletons. Study outcomes and limitations: Tracking of tumor mutation counts was seen in expanded intratumoral alpha and beta TCR counts.

The time point was: sample taken at primary tumor resection. The donor population consisted of approximately 70 patients with untreated, early-stage non-small cell lung cancer. CDR3 length equals 12 residues. Germline-derived CDR1 and CDR2 are MNHNS and SASEGT. This clonotype was seen a handful of times. The antigen remains unidentified. One base away lies a much larger clone, so this may be a sequencing read error. The sample consisted of lung tumor tissue, taken at surgery. This receptor was obtained from a female donor with early-stage non-small cell lung cancer. The chain links TRBV6-1 to TRBJ1-1; the D is unclear. CDR3 residues: CVSTQWNTEAFF. In DNA form, the CDR3 reads TGTGTCAGCACACAATGGAACACTGAAGCTTTCTTT.